A selection of T cell receptor beta chains follows, all from one sample in a study of monozygotic twins with inflammatory bowel disease. From its re-call of the 5' RACE reads, TCRdb lists each CDR3 protein once, without DNA. Its clone listing holds about 450,000 distinct CDR3 sequences. The specimen sequenced was blood. Every receptor here comes from a human donor with ulcerative colitis or Crohn's disease, or a healthy co-twin of an affected twin (not recorded which). Each CDR3 is given with its conserved first and last residue.

j_call v_call cdr3_aa
TRBJ1-6 TRBV30 CAWRMGQTYNSPLHF
TRBJ2-1 TRBV19 CASSILTSGISSFNEQFF
TRBJ2-5 TRBV5-1 CASSWSGLPEETQYF
TRBJ2-2 TRBV7-3 CASSLTAGDGTGELFF
TRBJ2-1 TRBV7-3 CASSLWGALNEQFF
TRBJ2-1 TRBV14 CASSPRDRLKFF
TRBJ2-3 TRBV5-4 CASSFLRTSGAFTDTQYF
TRBJ1-1 TRBV29-1 CSASHWGSLNTEAFF
TRBJ1-1 TRBV7-2 CASSFQVGNTEAFF
TRBJ2-1 TRBV24-1 CATSVASPNDEQFF
TRBJ2-1 TRBV7-3 CASSLGLAGEDEQFF
TRBJ2-7 TRBV10-3 CAISPSGLSYEQYF
TRBJ2-1 TRBV7-9 CASSLGGTGRYNEQFF
TRBJ2-7 TRBV6-2/TRBV6-3 CASSYLGTVEQYF
TRBJ2-1 TRBV5-1 CASSPSGATYNEQFF
TRBJ2-5 TRBV20-1 CSARDIRGGETQYF
TRBJ1-1 TRBV5-1 CASSVLPPGQGSTEAFF
TRBJ1-2 TRBV20-1 CSARARGGVGSYTF
TRBJ2-3 TRBV11-2 CASSLHGGPYNRTQYF
TRBJ1-2 TRBV30 CAWTTGAYGYTF
TRBJ1-2 TRBV3-1 CASSHRTGDGYTF
TRBJ2-4 TRBV28 CASSLYDIQYF
TRBJ2-7 TRBV9 CASSPTDRRDLYF
TRBJ1-4 TRBV7-9 CASSLGTADEKLFF
TRBJ1-2 TRBV2 CASSGQLNYGYTF
TRBJ2-1 TRBV11-2 CASSYSSGGGNEQFF
TRBJ2-7 TRBV5-1 CASSLGTGKAEQYF
TRBJ2-5 TRBV10-3 CAISESRSETQYF
TRBJ2-6 TRBV25-1 CASSEGDLFSGANVLTF